This is a list of T cell receptor beta chains from one sample in a study of cytomegalovirus exposure and HLA in healthy donors. The repertoire was sequenced with immunoSEQ multiplex PCR; TCRdb's copy has only in-frame clones and lacks some. This sample carries about 91,000 clones, with around 3.4% going to the ten biggest clones. Sequenced material: PBMCs. The receptors come from a woman in her 30s in good health and CMV-seronegative. The CDR3 runs from the conserved cysteine through the conserved F or W. The D gene is left open where the match is weak.

j_call d_call v_call cdr3_nt cdr3_aa
TRBJ1-4 NA TRBV25-1 TGTGCCAGTTGCGGGGTACTCGGAGGTAATGAAAAACTGTTTTTT CASCGVLGGNEKLFF
TRBJ2-7 TRBD2 TRBV7-8 TGTGCCAGCAGCTTCCGACTAGCCGAACTCGACGAGCAGTACTTC CASSFRLAELDEQYF
TRBJ2-3 TRBD2 TRBV28 TGTGCCAGCAGTTCATGGACGGGAGGCGCGGGTACGCAGTATTTT CASSSWTGGAGTQYF
TRBJ1-1 NA TRBV28 TGTGCCATTTCGACAGGCGGAAACACTGAAGCTTTCTTT CAISTGGNTEAFF
TRBJ2-7 TRBD2 TRBV5-6 TGTGCCAGCAGCGCGAAGGGACTAGCGGGAACTTACGAGCAGTACTTC CASSAKGLAGTYEQYF
TRBJ1-5 NA TRBV5-6 TGTGCCAGCAGCTTGGGCCGCGGGGTAAGCCAGCCCCAGCATTTT CASSLGRGVSQPQHF
TRBJ2-7 NA TRBV2 TGTGCCAGCAGGGAAAATCCGGGAGAAGTCTACGAGCAGTACTTC CASRENPGEVYEQYF
TRBJ2-5 TRBD2 TRBV6-5 TGTGCCAGCAGTCCTGGACTAGCGGTCCAAGAGACCCAGTACTTC CASSPGLAVQETQYF
TRBJ2-4 NA TRBV10-3 TGTGCCATCAGTGAGGGGAGCCCGACCCTTCAGTACTTC CAISEGSPTLQYF
TRBJ1-5 TRBD1 TRBV2 TGTGCCAGCAGTGGACAGGGGGTAAGCAATCAGCCCCAGCATTTT CASSGQGVSNQPQHF
TRBJ2-7 TRBD1 TRBV19 TGTGCCAGTATCGGGACAGGATACGAGCAGTACTTC CASIGTGYEQYF